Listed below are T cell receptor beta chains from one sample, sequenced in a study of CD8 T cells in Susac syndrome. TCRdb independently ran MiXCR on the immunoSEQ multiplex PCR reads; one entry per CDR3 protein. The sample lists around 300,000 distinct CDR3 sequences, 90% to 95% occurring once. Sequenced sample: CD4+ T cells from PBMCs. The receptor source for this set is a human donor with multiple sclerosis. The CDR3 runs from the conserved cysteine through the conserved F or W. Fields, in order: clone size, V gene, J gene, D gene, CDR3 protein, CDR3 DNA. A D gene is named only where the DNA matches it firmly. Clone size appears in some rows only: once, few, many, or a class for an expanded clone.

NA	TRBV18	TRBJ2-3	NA	CASSPQGVPDTQYF	TGTGCCAGCTCACCACAGGGGGTCCCAGATACGCAGTATTTT
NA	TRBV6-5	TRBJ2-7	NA	CASRPYRETAYEQYF	TGTGCCAGCAGACCATACAGGGAGACAGCCTACGAGCAGTACTTC
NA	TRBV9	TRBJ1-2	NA	CASSPGEVSYGYTF	TGTGCCAGCAGCCCAGGGGAAGTAAGCTATGGCTACACCTTC
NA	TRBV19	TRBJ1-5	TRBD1	CASSLGQSGQPQHF	TGTGCCAGTAGCCTGGGACAGTCCGGACAGCCCCAGCATTTT
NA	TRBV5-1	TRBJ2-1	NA	CASSLEGPATYNEQFF	TGCGCCAGCAGCTTGGAAGGCCCAGCCACCTACAATGAGCAGTTCTTC
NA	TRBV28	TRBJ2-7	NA	CASSSAPDLYEQYF	TGTGCCAGCAGTAGTGCCCCAGACCTCTACGAGCAGTACTTC
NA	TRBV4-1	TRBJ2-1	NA	CASSQDGARGNEQFF	TGCGCCAGCAGCCAAGATGGGGCTAGGGGCAATGAGCAGTTCTTC
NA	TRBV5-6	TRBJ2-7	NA	CASSRPTASVQYF	TGTGCCAGCAGCCGCCCGACAGCGTCCGTGCAGTACTTC
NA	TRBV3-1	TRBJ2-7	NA	CASSQDSAEQYF	TGTGCCAGCAGCCAAGATTCGGCAGAGCAGTACTTC
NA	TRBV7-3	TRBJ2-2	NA	CASSLNLGANTGELFF	TGTGCCAGCAGCTTAAACTTAGGCGCTAACACCGGGGAGCTGTTTTTT
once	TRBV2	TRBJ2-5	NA	CASRRGSGETQYF	TGTGCCAGCAGGCGGGGCTCTGGGGAGACCCAGTACTTC
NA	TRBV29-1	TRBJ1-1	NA	CSVRPPGQDYTEAFF	TGCAGCGTTCGACCCCCTGGGCAGGATTACACTGAAGCTTTCTTT
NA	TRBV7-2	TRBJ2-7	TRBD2	CASSLGYASGSYEQYF	TGTGCCAGCAGCTTAGGATACGCTAGCGGGAGTTACGAGCAGTACTTC
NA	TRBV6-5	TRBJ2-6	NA	CASSLLGSGYSGANVLTF	TGTGCCAGCAGTCTTCTCGGGTCAGGGTACTCTGGGGCCAACGTCCTGACTTTC
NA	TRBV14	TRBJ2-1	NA	CASSQDLLRGANKQFF	TGTGCCAGCAGCCAAGATCTCCTCCGGGGGGCCAATAAGCAGTTCTTC
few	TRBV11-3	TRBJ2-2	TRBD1	CASSLGQGYTGELFF	TGTGCCAGCAGCTTGGGACAGGGTTACACCGGGGAGCTGTTTTTT
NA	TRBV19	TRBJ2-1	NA	CASSGGDRRWFF	TGTGCCAGTAGTGGGGGGGACAGGCGGTGGTTCTTC
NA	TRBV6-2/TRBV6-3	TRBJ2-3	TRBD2	CASSPGLVEGTDTQYF	TGTGCCAGCAGCCCCGGACTAGTCGAGGGGACAGATACGCAGTATTTT
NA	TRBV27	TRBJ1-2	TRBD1	CASSPLTGALYGYTF	TGTGCCAGCAGTCCACTCACAGGGGCTCTCTATGGCTACACCTTC
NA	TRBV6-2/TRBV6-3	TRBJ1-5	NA	CASSYYGNQPQHF	TGTGCCAGCAGTTACTACGGAAATCAGCCCCAGCATTTT
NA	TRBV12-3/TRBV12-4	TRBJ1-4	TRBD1	CASSPLRGRGGEKLFF	TGTGCCAGCAGTCCCCTCAGGGGGAGGGGAGGCGAAAAACTGTTTTTT
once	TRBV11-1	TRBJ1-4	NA	CASSLERLYGNYNPGEKLFF	TGTGCCAGCAGCTTAGAGAGATTATACGGCAATTACAACCCAGGTGAAAAACTGTTTTTT
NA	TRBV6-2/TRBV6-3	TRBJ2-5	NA	CASSYNGKTQYF	TGTGCCAGCAGTTACAACGGGAAGACCCAGTACTTC
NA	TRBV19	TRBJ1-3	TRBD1	CASIPGQGTVSGNTIYF	TGTGCCAGTATCCCGGGACAGGGTACGGTTTCTGGAAACACCATATATTTT
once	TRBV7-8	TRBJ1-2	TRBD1	CASSLVGTGNYGYTF	TGTGCCAGCAGCTTAGTGGGGACAGGCAACTATGGCTACACCTTC
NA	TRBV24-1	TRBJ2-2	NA	CATGHSTTGELFF	TGTGCCACCGGGCACAGCACCACCGGGGAGCTGTTTTTT
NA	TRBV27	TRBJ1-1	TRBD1	CASSTLRRRTGENTEAFF	TGTGCCAGCAGCACCCTCCGAAGGCGGACAGGGGAAAACACTGAAGCTTTCTTT
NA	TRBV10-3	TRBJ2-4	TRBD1	CAISGGQGATDIQYF	TGTGCCATCAGTGGGGGGCAGGGGGCTACGGACATTCAGTACTTC
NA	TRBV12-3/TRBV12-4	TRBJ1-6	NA	CASSLGANSPLHF	TGTGCCAGCAGTTTAGGGGCGAATTCACCCCTCCACTTT
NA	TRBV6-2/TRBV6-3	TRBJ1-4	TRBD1	CASGTRQGREKLFF	TGTGCCAGCGGAACCCGACAGGGAAGGGAAAAACTGTTTTTT
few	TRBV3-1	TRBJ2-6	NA	CASSSRASGANVLTF	TGTGCCAGCAGCTCGAGGGCCTCCGGGGCCAACGTCCTGACTTTC
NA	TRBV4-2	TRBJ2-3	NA	CASSPLGRLGDTQYF	TGTGCCAGCAGCCCCTTGGGGCGTTTGGGAGATACGCAGTATTTT
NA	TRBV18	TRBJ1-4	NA	CASSRRLPTTNEKLFF	TGTGCCAGCTCCCGGCGGCTACCTACAACTAATGAAAAACTGTTTTTT